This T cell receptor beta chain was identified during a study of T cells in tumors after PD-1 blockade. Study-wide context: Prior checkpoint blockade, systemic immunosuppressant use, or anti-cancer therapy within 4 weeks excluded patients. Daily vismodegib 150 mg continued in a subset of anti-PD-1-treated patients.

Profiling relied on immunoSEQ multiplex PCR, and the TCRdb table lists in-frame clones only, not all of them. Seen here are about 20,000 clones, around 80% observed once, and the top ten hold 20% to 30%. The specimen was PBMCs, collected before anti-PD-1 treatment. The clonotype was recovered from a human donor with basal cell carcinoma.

DNA of the CDR3: TGTGCCAGTAGTATAGATCCCCCTGGGGGTGTTTCCTACAATGAGCAGTTCTTC. The encoded protein is CASSIDPPGGVSYNEQFF. The chain links TRBV19 to TRBJ2-1; D may match TRBD1 or TRBD2 (5 bases each). In germline, CDR1 is LNHDA, CDR2 SQIVND (reference sequence). The CDR3 has 18 amino acids. V was clipped by 0 bases and J by 1 base, with 16 bases between them.